This TCR beta chain was captured by sequencing in a study of beta chain features in type 1 diabetes. TCRB transcripts that were expressed got sequenced, as all of the isolated RNA had been reverse transcribed. The data were produced by immunoSEQ multiplex PCR, yet TCRdb's version contains in-frame clones alone and is incomplete. Among over 200,000 clones listed, 9.5% to 13% were seen once. Study-level points and caveats: Shorter TCRB CDR3s, moderately but significantly so, were found in Type 1 diabetes patients in all four CD4+ subsets.

In regard to this clone: Its antigen is still unknown.

The sequence derives from a man younger than 40 with type 1 diabetes. The sample comprised naive CD4+ T cells from blood.

The CDR3 DNA is TGTGCCAGCAGGGGACTAGCGGCGAACACCGGGGAGCTGTTTTTT. It yields the protein CASRGLAANTGELFF. This chain connects TRBV2 to TRBJ2-2, with 11 bases fitting TRBD2. The germline V gene encodes CDR1 SNHLY and CDR2 FYNNEI. This CDR3 is 15 amino acids long. The V segment lost 6 bases and the J segment 0 bases; nucleotides outside the gene matches: 0.